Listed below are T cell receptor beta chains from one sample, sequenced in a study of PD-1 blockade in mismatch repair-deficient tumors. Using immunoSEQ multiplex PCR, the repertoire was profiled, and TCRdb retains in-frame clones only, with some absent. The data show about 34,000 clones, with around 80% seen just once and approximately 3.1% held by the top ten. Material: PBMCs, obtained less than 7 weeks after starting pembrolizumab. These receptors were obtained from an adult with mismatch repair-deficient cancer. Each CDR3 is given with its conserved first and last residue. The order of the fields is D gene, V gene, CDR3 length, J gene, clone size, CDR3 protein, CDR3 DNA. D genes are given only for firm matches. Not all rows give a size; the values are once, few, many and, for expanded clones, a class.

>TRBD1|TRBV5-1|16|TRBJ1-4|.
CASSLGTGSGDEKLFF
TGCGCCAGCAGCTTGGGGACAGGGAGTGGCGATGAAAAACTGTTTTTT
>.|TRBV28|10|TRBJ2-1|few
CASKANEQFF
TGTGCCAGCAAAGCCAATGAGCAGTTCTTC
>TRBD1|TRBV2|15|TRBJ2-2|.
CASTKQDRESGELFF
TGTGCCAGCACAAAACAGGACAGGGAGTCCGGGGAGCTGTTTTTT
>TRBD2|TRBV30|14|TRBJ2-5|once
CAWSVTGGPETQYF
TGTGCCTGGAGTGTAACGGGAGGGCCTGAGACCCAGTACTTC
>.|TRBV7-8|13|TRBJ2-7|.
CASSQGQFYEQYF
TGTGCCAGCAGCCAAGGACAGTTTTACGAGCAGTACTTC
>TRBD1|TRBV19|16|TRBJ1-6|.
CASSIRDSFYNSPLHF
TGTGCCAGTAGTATCCGGGACAGCTTTTATAATTCACCCCTCCACTTT
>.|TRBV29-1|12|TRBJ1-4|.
CSVEEGDEKLFF
TGCAGCGTTGAGGAGGGAGATGAAAAACTGTTTTTT
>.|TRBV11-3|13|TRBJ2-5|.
CASTGAGSETQYF
TGTGCCAGCACCGGTGCGGGGTCAGAGACCCAGTACTTC
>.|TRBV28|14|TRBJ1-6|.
CASSLRVFLSPLHF
TGTGCCAGCAGTTTACGGGTGTTCTTATCACCCCTCCACTTT
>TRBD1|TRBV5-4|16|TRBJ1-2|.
CASSLADGQGAYGYTF
TGTGCCAGCAGCTTGGCCGACGGACAGGGGGCCTATGGCTACACCTTC
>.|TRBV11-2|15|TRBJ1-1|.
CASSLWGEANTEAFF
TGTGCCAGCAGCTTATGGGGGGAGGCGAACACTGAAGCTTTCTTT
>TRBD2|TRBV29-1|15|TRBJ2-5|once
CSYTRLAGAQETQYF
TGCAGCTACACCAGACTAGCGGGGGCTCAAGAGACCCAGTACTTC
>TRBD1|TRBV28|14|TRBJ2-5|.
CASSWGTAVETQYF
TGTGCCAGCAGTTGGGGGACAGCCGTAGAGACCCAGTACTTC
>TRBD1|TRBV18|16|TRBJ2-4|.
CASSGTGSDRKNIQYF
TGTGCCAGCTCAGGGACAGGATCGGACCGCAAAAACATTCAGTACTTC
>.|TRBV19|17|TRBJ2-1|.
CASSIPYRGSSYNEQFF
TGTGCCAGTAGTATCCCCTACCGTGGGAGCTCCTACAATGAGCAGTTCTTC
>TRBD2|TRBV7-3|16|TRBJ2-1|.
CASSSRLAGDINEQFF
TGTGCCAGCAGCTCCAGACTAGCGGGAGATATCAATGAGCAGTTCTTC
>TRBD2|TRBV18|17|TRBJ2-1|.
CASSPLQAGGSYNEQFF
TGTGCCAGCTCACCACTTCAGGCGGGAGGGTCCTACAATGAGCAGTTCTTC
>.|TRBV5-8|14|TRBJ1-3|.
CASNQRLSGNTIYF
TGTGCCAGCAACCAGAGGCTCTCTGGAAACACCATATATTTT
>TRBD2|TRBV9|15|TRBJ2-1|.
CASSVRTSGLNEQFF
TGTGCCAGCAGCGTAAGAACTAGCGGGCTGAATGAGCAGTTCTTC
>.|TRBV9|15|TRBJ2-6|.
CASSTAGSGANVLTF
TGTGCCAGCAGCACCGCAGGCTCTGGGGCCAACGTCCTGACTTTC
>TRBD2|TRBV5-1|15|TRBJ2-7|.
CASSRGTSVTYEQYF
TGCGCCAGCAGCCGCGGGACTAGCGTAACCTACGAGCAGTACTTC
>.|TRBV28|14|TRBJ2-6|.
CASSWLSGANVLTF
TGTGCCAGCAGTTGGCTCTCTGGGGCCAACGTCCTGACTTTC
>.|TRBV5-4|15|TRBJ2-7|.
CASRPLASDSYEQYF
TGTGCCAGCAGGCCCCTCGCTAGCGACTCCTACGAGCAGTACTTC
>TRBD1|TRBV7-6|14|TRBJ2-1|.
CASSLEAGGHEQFF
TGTGCCAGCAGCTTGGAAGCAGGGGGCCATGAGCAGTTCTTC
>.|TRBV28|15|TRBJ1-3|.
CASSLQDPSGNTIYF
TGTGCCAGCAGCCTACAGGACCCCTCTGGAAACACCATATATTTT
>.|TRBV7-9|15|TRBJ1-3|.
CASSLQGKTGNTIYF
TGTGCCAGCAGCTTACAGGGGAAAACTGGAAACACCATATATTTT
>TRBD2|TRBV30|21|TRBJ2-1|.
CAWKGGGQPGLGLSSYNEQFF
TGTGCCTGGAAAGGAGGCGGGCAGCCGGGACTAGGCCTTAGCTCCTACAATGAGCAGTTCTTC
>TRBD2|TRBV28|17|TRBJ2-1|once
CAHSGGSSGTFYNEQFF
TGTGCCCACTCTGGGGGATCTAGCGGGACGTTCTACAATGAGCAGTTCTTC
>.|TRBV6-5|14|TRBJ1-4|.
CASGQPATNEKLFF
TGTGCCAGCGGACAGCCCGCAACTAATGAAAAACTGTTTTTT
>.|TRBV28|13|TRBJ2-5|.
CASSYEPAGTQYF
TGTGCCAGCAGCTACGAGCCGGCGGGGACCCAGTACTTC
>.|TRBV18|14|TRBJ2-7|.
CASSPAGGLYEQYF
TGTGCCAGCTCACCTGCTGGCGGCCTTTACGAGCAGTACTTC
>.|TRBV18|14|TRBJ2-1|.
CASSLFTDSGEQFF
TGTGCCAGCTCCCTCTTCACAGATTCGGGGGAGCAGTTCTTC
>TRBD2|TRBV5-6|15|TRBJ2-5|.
CASSLRLAGGETQYF
TGTGCCAGCAGCCTACGACTAGCGGGAGGAGAGACCCAGTACTTC
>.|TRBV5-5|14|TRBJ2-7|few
CASSQGGRAYEQYF
TGTGCCAGCAGCCAAGGGGGACGGGCCTACGAGCAGTACTTC
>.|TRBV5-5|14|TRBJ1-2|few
CASNPTGWDYGYTF
TGTGCCAGCAACCCTACAGGGTGGGACTATGGCTACACCTTC
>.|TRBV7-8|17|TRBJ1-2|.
CASSLALRLASNYGYTF
TGTGCCAGCAGCTTAGCTTTACGTTTGGCCTCTAACTATGGCTACACCTTC
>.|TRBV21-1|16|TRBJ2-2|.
CASSKGARDHTGELFF
TGTGCCAGCAGCAAAGGTGCCAGGGATCACACCGGGGAGCTGTTTTTT